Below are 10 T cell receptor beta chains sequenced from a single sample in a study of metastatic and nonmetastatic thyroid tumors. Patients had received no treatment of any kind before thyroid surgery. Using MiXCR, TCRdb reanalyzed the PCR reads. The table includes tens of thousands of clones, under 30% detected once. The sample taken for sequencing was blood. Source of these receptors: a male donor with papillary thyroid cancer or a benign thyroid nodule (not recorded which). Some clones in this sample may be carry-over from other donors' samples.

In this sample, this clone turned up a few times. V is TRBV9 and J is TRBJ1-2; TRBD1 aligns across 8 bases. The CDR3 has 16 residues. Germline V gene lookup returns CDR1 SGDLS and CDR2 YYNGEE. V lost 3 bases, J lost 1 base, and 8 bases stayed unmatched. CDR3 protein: CASSAHRDRNNYGYTF. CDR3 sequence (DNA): TGTGCCAGCAGCGCCCACCGGGACAGGAATAACTATGGCTACACCTTC.

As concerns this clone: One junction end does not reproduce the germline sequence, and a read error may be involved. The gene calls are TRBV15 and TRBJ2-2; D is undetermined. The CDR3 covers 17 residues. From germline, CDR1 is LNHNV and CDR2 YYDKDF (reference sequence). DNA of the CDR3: TGTGCCACCAGCAGAGATCCTGAGAGCTGGAGAGCCGGTGAGCTGTTTTTT. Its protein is CATSRDPESWRAGELFF.

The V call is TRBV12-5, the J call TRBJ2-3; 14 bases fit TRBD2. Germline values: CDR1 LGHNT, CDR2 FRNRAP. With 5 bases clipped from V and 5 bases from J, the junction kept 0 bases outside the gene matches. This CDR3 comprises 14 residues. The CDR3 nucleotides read TGTGCTAGTGGTGGACTAGCGGGAGGAGATACGCAGTATTTT. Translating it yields CASGGLAGGDTQYF.

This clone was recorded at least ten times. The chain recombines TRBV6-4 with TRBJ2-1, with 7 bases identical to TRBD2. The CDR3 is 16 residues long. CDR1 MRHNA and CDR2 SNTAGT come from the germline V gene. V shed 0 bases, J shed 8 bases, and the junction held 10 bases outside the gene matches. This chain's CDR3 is CASSDSGGSEIHEQFF. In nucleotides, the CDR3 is TGTGCCAGCAGTGACTCGGGCGGGAGTGAGATTCATGAGCAGTTCTTC.

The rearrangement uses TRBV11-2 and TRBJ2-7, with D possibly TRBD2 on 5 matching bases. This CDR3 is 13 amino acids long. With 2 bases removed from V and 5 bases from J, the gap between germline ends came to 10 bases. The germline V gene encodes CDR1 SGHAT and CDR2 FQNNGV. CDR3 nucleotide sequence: TGTGCCAGCAGCTTATCTCCTAGCAACGAGCAGTACTTC. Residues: CASSLSPSNEQYF.

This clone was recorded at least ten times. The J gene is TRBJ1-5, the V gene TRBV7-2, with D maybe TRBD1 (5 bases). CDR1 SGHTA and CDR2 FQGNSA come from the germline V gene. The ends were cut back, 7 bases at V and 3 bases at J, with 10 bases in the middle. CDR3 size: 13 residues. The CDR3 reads CASNPGTNQPQHF. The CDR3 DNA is TGTGCCAGCAACCCCGGGACCAATCAGCCCCAGCATTTT.

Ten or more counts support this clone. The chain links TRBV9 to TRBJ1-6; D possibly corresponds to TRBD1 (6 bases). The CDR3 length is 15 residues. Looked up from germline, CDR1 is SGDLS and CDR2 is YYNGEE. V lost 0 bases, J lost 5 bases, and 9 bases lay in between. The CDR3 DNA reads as TGTGCCAGCAGCGTAGGAGCAGGGGATAATTCACCCCTCCACTTT. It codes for CASSVGAGDNSPLHF.

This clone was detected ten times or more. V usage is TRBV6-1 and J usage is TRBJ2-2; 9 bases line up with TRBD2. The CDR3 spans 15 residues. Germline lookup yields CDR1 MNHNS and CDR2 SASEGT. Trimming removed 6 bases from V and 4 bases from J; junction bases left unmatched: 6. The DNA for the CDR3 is TGTGCCAGCAGCTTAGCGGGAGAGGTCACCGGGGAGCTGTTTTTT. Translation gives CASSLAGEVTGELFF.

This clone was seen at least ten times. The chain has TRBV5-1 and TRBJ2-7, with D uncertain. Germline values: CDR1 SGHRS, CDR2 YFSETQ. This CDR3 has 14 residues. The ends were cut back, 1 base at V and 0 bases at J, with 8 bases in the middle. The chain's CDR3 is CASSLMMSSYEQYF. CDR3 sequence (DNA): TGCGCCAGCAGCTTGATGATGAGCTCCTACGAGCAGTACTTC.

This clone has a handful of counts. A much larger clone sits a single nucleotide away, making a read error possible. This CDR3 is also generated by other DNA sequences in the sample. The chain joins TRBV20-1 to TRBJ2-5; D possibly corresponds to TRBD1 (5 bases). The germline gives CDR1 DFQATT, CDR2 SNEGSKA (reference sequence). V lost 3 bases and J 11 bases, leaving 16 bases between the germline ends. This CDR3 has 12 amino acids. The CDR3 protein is CSARTESRTQYF. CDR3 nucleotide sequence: TGCAGTGCTAGGACAGAGAGTAGGACACAGTACTTC.